This T cell receptor beta chain was captured in a study of cytotoxic CD8 clonotypes in ibrutinib-treated CLL. The overall study: On average, each sample had approximately 280,000 productive templates and tens of thousands of productive rearrangements.

The study, taken as a whole, reports: Contraction or stability on treatment was seen for public clonotypes, which were uncommon. Baseline levels of clonality went above those of age-matched healthy donors and moved with circulating CD8+ T-cell counts.

This CDR3 contains 13 residues. Germline lookup yields CDR1 LNHDA and CDR2 SQIVND (reference sequence). The V and J ends lost 9 bases and 9 bases respectively, with 15 bases between them. Profiled with immunoSEQ multiplex PCR; TCRdb holds only in-frame clones, not every one. The sample lists 29,000 or so clones; about 70% were seen once. Comment on this clone: Its specificity is not known.

Roughly 2.1 micrograms of genomic DNA came from cryopreserved PBMCs for TCR beta libraries. The rearrangement links TRBV19 to TRBJ1-6, with no clear D. The sequence came from a human donor with chronic lymphocytic leukemia. The source was PBMCs, collected after 36 months of ibrutinib treatment. CDR3 amino acids: CASKDPSSSPLHF. The CDR3 region has the DNA TGTGCCAGCAAAGACCCGTCTAGTTCACCCCTCCACTTT. Supplemented by reference TRBV19 and TRBJ1-6, the full variable domain reads DGGITQSPKYLFRKEGQNVTLSCEQNLNHDAMYWYRQDPGQGLRLIYYSQIVNDFQKGDIAEGYSVSREKKESFPLTVTSAQKNPTAFYLCASKDPSSSPLHFGNGTRLTVT.